A single T cell receptor beta chain is shown here with its context. Its binding antigen is unknown. Base qualities are not at hand, and no much larger clone is one base apart. Whole blood was collected in K2EDTA tubes by collaborating institutions according to the institutions' own protocols. For TCRbeta analysis, collaborators shipped samples in one of three forms: frozen whole blood, isolated PBMCs, or DNA extracted from either of those sample types. The data were taken from a study of blood T cell repertoires in COVID-19 (dated by TCRdb to about 2020). Broadly, across the study: Samples from collaborators originated in the United States, Italy and Spain and spanned both the acute and convalescent phases of COVID-19. The material from the prospective study consisted of cDNA or gDNA derived from T cells, B-cell-depleted T cells, or PBMCs. Subjects who had been exposed to COVID-19, were actively infected with it, or had recovered from it provided the deeply sampled blood TCRbeta repertoires that made up the dataset. The repertoires were released in a freely available public database meant as a resource for research on the immune response to SARS-CoV-2. The samples were drawn from the first 160 participants of the ongoing ImmuneRACE study and from about 1,200 subjects provided by 6 global collaborators. The sample metadata nearly always contained a de-identified subject ID, COVID-19 status, age in years and sex. HLA class I and class II types, where available, came from metadata supplied by the sample provider rather than from assay-based typing. Broader findings and caveats from the paper: The quantity of clinical and demographic metadata differed by source and by participant and was supplied without curation.

The immunoSEQ Assay, a bias-controlled multiplex PCR, was used to amplify TCRbeta CDR3 regions from genomic DNA. As for the original processing: Within the assay, amplification of reference gene primers was used to estimate how many nucleated cells each sample contained. To quantify the absolute abundance of each unique TCRbeta CDR3 rearrangement, sequence reads were collapsed and filtered. For each sample, productive Simpson clonality was calculated by taking the square root of Simpson's diversity index across productive rearrangements. Held by TCRdb, this immuneACCESS table contains in-frame sequences only and omits some clones. Under half of the omission traces to an unresolved V gene where checked; the cause of the rest is unknown. The DNA gave D and trimming, while V, J and clone size come from that table. The sample data list tens of thousands of clones, and 70% to 90% of these were observed just once. Of the sample, around 15% falls within the top ten clones.

CDR1 and CDR2, looked up from the germline V gene (reference sequence), are SGHNT and YYREEE. From the cysteine through the phenylalanine, the CDR3 covers 13 amino acids. CDR3 DNA only is kept here, 39 bases in frame from base 1. At the junction V is shortened by 1 base and J by 7 bases, with 11 bases in between. The sample was peripheral blood. The origin of this receptor is a man in his 70s with acute or convalescent COVID-19. The chain couples TRBV5-4 to TRBJ1-2; a tentative D call is TRBD1 (5 bases match). The DNA sequence is as follows: TGTGCCAGCAGCTTGTTCAGGGAAGCTGGCTACACCTTC. Its product reads: CASSLFREAGYTF.